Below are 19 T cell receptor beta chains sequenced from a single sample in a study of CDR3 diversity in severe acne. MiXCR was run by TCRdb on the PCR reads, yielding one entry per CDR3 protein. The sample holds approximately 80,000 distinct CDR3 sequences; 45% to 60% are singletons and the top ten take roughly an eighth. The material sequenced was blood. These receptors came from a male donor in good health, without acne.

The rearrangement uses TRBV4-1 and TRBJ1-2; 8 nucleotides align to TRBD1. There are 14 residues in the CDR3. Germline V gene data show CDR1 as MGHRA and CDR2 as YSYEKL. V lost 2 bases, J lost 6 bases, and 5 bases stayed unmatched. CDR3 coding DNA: TGCGCCAGCAGCCAATTTACGACAGGGGATGGCTACACCTTC. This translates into CASSQFTTGDGYTF.

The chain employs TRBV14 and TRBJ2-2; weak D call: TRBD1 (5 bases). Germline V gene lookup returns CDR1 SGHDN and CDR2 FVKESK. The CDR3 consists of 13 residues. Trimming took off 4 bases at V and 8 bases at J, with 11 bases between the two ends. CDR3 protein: CASSPRVRGELFF. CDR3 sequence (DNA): TGTGCCAGCAGCCCCAGGGTGCGAGGGGAGCTGTTTTTT.

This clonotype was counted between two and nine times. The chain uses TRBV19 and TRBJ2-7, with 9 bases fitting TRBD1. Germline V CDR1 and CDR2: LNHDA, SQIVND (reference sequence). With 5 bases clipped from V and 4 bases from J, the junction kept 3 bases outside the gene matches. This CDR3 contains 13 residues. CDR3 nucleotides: TGTGCCAGTAGTCCGGGGACAGGGTACGAGCAGTACTTC. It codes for CASSPGTGYEQYF.

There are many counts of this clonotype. CDR3 in amino acids: CSDTGHYGYTF. The DNA of the CDR3 is TGCAGCGATACAGGGCACTATGGCTACACCTTC. This chain joins TRBV29-1 and TRBJ1-2; tentative D call: TRBD1 (6 bases). There are 11 residues in the CDR3. CDR1 is SQVTM, CDR2 ANQGSEA, per germline. The V end lost 7 bases, the J end lost 3 bases, and 9 bases lay between the germline ends.

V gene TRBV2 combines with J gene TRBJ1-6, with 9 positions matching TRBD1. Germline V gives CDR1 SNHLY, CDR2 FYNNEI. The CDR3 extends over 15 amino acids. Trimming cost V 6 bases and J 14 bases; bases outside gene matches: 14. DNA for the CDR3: TGTGCCAGCAGCTCTCAGGGACAGGGCGAAGGGGCCCTCCACTTT. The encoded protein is CASSSQGQGEGALHF.

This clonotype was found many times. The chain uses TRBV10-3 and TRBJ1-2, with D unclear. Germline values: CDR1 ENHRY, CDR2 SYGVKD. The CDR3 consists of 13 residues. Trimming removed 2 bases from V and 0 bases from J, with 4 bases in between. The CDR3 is CAISENPNYGYTF. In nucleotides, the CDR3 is TGTGCCATCAGTGAGAATCCTAACTATGGCTACACCTTC.

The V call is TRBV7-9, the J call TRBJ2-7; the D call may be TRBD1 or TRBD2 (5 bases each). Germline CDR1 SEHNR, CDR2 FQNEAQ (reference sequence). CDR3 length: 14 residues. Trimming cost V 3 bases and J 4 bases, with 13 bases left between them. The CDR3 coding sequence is TGTGCCAGCAGCTTCGCCGGGACCTGTTACGAGCAGTACTTC. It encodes CASSFAGTCYEQYF. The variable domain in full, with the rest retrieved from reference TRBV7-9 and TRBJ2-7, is DTGVSQNPRHKITKRGQNVTFRCDPISEHNRLYWYRQTLGQGPEFLTYFQNEAQLEKSRLLSDRFSAERPKGSFSTLEIQRTEQGDSAMYLCASSFAGTCYEQYFGPGTRLTVT.

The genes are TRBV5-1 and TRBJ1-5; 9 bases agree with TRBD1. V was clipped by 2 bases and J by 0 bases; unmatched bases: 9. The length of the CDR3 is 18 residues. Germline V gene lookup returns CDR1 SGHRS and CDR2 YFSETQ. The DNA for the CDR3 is TGCGCCAGCAGCTTAACCGGGACAGGGCGGGATAGCAATCAGCCCCAGCATTTT. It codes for CASSLTGTGRDSNQPQHF. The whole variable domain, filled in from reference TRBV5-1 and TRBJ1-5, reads KAGVTQTPRYLIKTRGQQVTLSCSPISGHRSVSWYQQTPGQGLQFLFEYFSETQRNKGNFPGRFSGRQFSNSRSEMNVSTLELGDSALYLCASSLTGTGRDSNQPQHFGDGTRLSIL.

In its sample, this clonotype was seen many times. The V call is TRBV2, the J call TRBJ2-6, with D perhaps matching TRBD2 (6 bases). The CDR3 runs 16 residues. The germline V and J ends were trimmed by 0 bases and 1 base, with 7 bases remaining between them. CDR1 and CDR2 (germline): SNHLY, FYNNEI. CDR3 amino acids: CASSEAGRSGANVLTF. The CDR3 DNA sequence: TGTGCCAGCAGTGAAGCCGGGAGATCTGGGGCCAACGTCCTGACTTTC. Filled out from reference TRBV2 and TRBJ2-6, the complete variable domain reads EPEVTQTPSHQVTQMGQEVILRCVPISNHLYFYWYRQILGQKVEFLVSFYNNEISEKSEIFDDQFSVERPDGSNFTLKIRSTKLEDSAMYFCASSEAGRSGANVLTFGAGSRLTVL.

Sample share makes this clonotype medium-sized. For the CDR3, the DNA is TGTGCCAGCAGCTACAGGAACTACGAGCAGTACTTC. This gives the protein CASSYRNYEQYF. J is TRBJ2-7 and V is TRBV7-9; maybe TRBD1 (5 bases). This CDR3 has 12 residues. V lost 4 bases and J lost 3, with 7 bases in between. CDR1 and CDR2 from the germline V gene are SEHNR and FQNEAQ (reference sequence).

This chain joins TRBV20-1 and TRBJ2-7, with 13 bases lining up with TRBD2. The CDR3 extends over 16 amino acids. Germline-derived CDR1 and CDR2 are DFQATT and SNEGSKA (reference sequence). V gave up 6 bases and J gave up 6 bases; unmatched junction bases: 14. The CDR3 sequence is CSAFRDTSGRAIEQYF. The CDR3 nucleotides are TGCAGTGCCTTTCGGGACACTAGCGGGAGGGCCATCGAGCAGTACTTC.

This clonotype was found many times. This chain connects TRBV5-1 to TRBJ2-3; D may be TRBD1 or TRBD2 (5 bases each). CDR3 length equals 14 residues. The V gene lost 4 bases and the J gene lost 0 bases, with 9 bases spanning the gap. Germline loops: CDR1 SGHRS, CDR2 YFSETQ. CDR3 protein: CASSLRDSTDTQYF. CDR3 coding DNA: TGCGCCAGCAGCCTGAGGGACAGCACAGATACGCAGTATTTT.

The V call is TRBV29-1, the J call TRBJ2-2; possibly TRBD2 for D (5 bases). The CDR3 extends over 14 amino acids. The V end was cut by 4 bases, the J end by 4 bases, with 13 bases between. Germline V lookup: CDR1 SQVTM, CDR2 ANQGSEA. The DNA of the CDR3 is TGCAGCGTTGTTACGGGGATAACCACCGGGGAGCTGTTTTTT. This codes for CSVVTGITTGELFF.

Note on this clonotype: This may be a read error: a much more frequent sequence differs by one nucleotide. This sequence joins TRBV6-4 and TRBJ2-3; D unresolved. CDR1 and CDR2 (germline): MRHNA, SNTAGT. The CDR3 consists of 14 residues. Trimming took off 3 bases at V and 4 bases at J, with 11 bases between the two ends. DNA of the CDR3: TGTGCCAGCAGTGAAGATCTCGGCTCAGATACGCAGTATTTT. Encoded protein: CASSEDLGSDTQYF.

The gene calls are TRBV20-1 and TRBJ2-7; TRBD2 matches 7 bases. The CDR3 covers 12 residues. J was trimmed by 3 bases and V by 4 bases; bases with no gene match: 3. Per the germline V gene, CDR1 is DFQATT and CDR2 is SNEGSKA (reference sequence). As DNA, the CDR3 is TGCAGTGCTACGGGAGGCCTCTACGAGCAGTACTTC. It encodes CSATGGLYEQYF.

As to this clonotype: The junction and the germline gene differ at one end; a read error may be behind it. The CDR3 sequence is CSAREFRAGDNVLTF. The CDR3 nucleotides are TGCAGTGCTAGAGAGTTCCGCGCGGGGGACAACGTCCTGACTTTC. The J gene is TRBJ2-6, the V gene TRBV20-1; 7 bases match TRBD2. The CDR3 is 15 residues long. Germline lookup yields CDR1 DFQATT and CDR2 SNEGSKA (reference sequence).

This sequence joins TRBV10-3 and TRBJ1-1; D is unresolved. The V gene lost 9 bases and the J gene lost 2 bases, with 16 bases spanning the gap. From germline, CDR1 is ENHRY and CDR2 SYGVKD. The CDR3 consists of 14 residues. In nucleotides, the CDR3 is TGTGCCATGAGCCCAAGGGCCGAAAACACTGAAGCTTTCTTT. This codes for CAMSPRAENTEAFF.

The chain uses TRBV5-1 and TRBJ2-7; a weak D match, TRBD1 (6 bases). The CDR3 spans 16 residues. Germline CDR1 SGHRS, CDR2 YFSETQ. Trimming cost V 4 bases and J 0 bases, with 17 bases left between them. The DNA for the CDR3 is TGCGCCAGCAGCCTCATCGGACCGGACAGCTCCTACGAGCAGTACTTC. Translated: CASSLIGPDSSYEQYF.

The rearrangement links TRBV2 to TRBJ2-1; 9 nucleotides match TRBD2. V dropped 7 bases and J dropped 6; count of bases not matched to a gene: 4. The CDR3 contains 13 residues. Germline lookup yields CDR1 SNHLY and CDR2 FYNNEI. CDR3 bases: TGTGCCAGCAATAGCGGGAGTGTCAATGAGCAGTTCTTC. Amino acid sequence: CASNSGSVNEQFF.